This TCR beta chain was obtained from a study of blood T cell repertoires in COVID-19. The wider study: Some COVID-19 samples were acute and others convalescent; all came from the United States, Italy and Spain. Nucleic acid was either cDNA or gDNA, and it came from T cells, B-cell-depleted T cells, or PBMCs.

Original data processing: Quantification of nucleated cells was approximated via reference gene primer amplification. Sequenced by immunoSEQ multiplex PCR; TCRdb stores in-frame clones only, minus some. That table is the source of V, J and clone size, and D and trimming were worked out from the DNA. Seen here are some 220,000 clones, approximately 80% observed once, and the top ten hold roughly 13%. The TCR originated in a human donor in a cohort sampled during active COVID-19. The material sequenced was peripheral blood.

CDR3 coding DNA: TGTGCCAGCAGCTCAGAACAGGGGCGGCTTTACGAGCAGTACTTC. Translation gives CASSSEQGRLYEQYF. The chain couples TRBV7-2 to TRBJ2-7, with TRBD1 identical over 7 bases. This CDR3 region has 15 residues. Germline-derived CDR1 and CDR2 are SGHTA and FQGNSA. J lost 4 bases, V lost 4 bases, and 10 bases had no gene match.